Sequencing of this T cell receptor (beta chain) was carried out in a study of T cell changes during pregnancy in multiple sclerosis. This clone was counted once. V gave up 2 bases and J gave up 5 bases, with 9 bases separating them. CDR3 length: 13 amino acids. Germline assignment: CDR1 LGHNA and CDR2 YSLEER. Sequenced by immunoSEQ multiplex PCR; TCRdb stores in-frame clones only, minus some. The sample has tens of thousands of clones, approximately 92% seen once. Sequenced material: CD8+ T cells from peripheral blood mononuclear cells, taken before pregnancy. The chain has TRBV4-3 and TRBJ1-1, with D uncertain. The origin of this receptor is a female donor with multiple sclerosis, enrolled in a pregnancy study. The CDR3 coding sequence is TGCGCCAGCAGCCAATCGAGGAGAACTGAAGCTTTCTTT. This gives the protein CASSQSRRTEAFF.